This T cell receptor beta chain was identified in a study of blood T cell repertoires in COVID-19. This clone was seen once. Germline V gene sequence: CDR1 LNHDA, CDR2 SQIVND (reference sequence). The J segment lost 5 bases and the V segment lost 5 bases, leaving 7 bases of the junction unmatched. The CDR3 totals 15 residues. Original analysis: Researchers report that nucleated cell counts were estimated from reference gene primer amplification. Only in-frame clones appear in the TCRdb table, and some are missing; sequencing was by immunoSEQ multiplex PCR. Clonal size and the V and J genes are those of that table, whereas D and trimming came from the DNA. The sample has about 41,000 clones; over 70% are singletons.

Material: peripheral blood. The chain recombines TRBV19 with TRBJ2-1; TRBD2 aligns across 9 bases. The sequence was obtained from a woman of 80 years or more with active or convalescent COVID-19. The CDR3, as DNA: TGTGCCAGTAGTGGGCTTGGCGGGAGGGACAATGAGCAGTTCTTC. Translating it yields CASSGLGGRDNEQFF.